These 26 T cell receptor beta chains came from one sample sequenced in a study of early T cells in non-severe SARS-CoV-2 infection. MiXCR was run by TCRdb on the 5' RACE reads, yielding one entry per CDR3 protein. The sample shows approximately 97,000 distinct CDR3 sequences, approximately 10% of them seen only once. The material sequenced was whole blood, taken at baseline. These receptors were collected from an adult who was a healthcare worker with PCR-confirmed SARS-CoV-2 infection or an uninfected control (not recorded which).

In this sample, this clonotype turned up a few times. The CDR3 bases are TGTGCCAGTAGTCCGGGACAGGGATGGTACGAGCAGTACTTC. Amino acid sequence: CASSPGQGWYEQYF. The genes are TRBV19 and TRBJ2-7; 9 nucleotides align to TRBD1. Trimming took 5 bases from V and 4 from J; bases not matched to a gene: 6. CDR1 and CDR2 from the germline V gene are LNHDA and SQIVND (reference sequence). This CDR3 region has 14 residues.

The chain recombines TRBV2 with TRBJ2-2, with 7 bases that match TRBD2. The CDR3 has 17 amino acids. The junction had 15 bases not matched to a gene; V was cut back by 5 bases and J by 6 bases. Per germline, CDR1 SNHLY and CDR2 FYNNEI. This CDR3 is CASSLEAGEAVAGELFF. DNA of the CDR3: TGTGCCAGCAGTCTTGAGGCGGGGGAAGCGGTTGCCGGGGAGCTGTTTTTT.

This clonotype was seen a few times. The chain employs TRBV5-1 and TRBJ1-1, with D possibly being TRBD1 (5 bases). V was trimmed by 4 bases and J by 1 base, leaving 8 bases between them. This CDR3 comprises 13 residues. Germline values: CDR1 SGHRS, CDR2 YFSETQ. For the CDR3, the DNA is TGCGCCAGCAGCCCAGGACAGAACACTGAAGCTTTCTTT. Amino acids: CASSPGQNTEAFF.

The chain carries TRBV7-2 and TRBJ2-3; TRBD2 aligns across 14 bases. There are 18 residues in the CDR3. Unmatched junction bases numbered 7, after V lost 1 base and J lost 4 bases. Germline V gives CDR1 SGHTA, CDR2 FQGNSA. CDR3 bases: TGTGCCAGCAGCTTAGTGGGGACTAGCGGGAGAGGTGCAGATACGCAGTATTTT. It yields the protein CASSLVGTSGRGADTQYF.

The rearrangement uses TRBV7-8 and TRBJ2-7; D is uncertain. CDR1 and CDR2 (germline): SGHVS, FQNEAQ. There are 16 residues in the CDR3. Trimming took 1 base from V and 0 from J, leaving 13 bases between them. The CDR3 region has the DNA TGTGCCAGCAGCTTAGGCAGCCCAAGGAGCTCCTACGAGCAGTACTTC. Protein: CASSLGSPRSSYEQYF.

In this sample, this clonotype turned up a few times. The rearrangement uses TRBV2 and TRBJ1-5; the D is unclear. The CDR3 consists of 13 residues. Germline V gene sequence: CDR1 SNHLY, CDR2 FYNNEI. V was trimmed by 3 bases and J by 0 bases, leaving 3 bases between them. The CDR3 is CASSDGSNQPQHF. CDR3 sequence (DNA): TGTGCCAGCAGTGATGGTAGCAATCAGCCCCAGCATTTT.

The rearrangement joins TRBV6-5 to TRBJ2-1, with TRBD1 as a possible D gene (6 bases). V gave up 7 bases and J gave up 0 bases, with 13 bases separating them. The CDR3 loop spans 15 amino acids. Germline CDR1 is MNHEY and CDR2 is SVGAGI. This CDR3 is CASTQVGASYNEQFF. CDR3 DNA: TGTGCCAGCACCCAAGTGGGGGCCTCCTACAATGAGCAGTTCTTC.

This clonotype was seen at least ten times. The chain has TRBV4-2 and TRBJ1-1, with D tentatively TRBD1 (6 bases). The V end lost 4 bases, the J end lost 1 base, and 10 bases lay between the germline ends. CDR3 length: 14 amino acids. Looked up from germline, CDR1 is LGHNA and CDR2 is YNFKEQ. DNA of the CDR3: TGTGCCAGCAGCCTTCCACAGGGGAACACTGAAGCTTTCTTT. The encoded protein is CASSLPQGNTEAFF.

In its sample, this clonotype was seen a few times. This sequence joins TRBV20-1 and TRBJ2-7; D assignment may be TRBD1 or TRBD2 (5 bases each). Trimming took off 6 bases at V and 2 bases at J, with 17 bases between the two ends. Germline loops: CDR1 DFQATT, CDR2 SNEGSKA (reference sequence). The CDR3 is 14 amino acids. In DNA, the CDR3 is TGCAGTGCCACACCCGGGACGGGGACCTACGAGCAGTACTTC. It yields the protein CSATPGTGTYEQYF.

At least ten counts were recorded for this clonotype. The V call is TRBV6-5, the J call TRBJ2-7, with 9 nucleotides matching TRBD1. The CDR3 sequence is 15 residues long. Germline loops: CDR1 MNHEY, CDR2 SVGAGI. V lost 4 bases and J lost 1; bases outside the gene matches: 5. CDR3 nucleotides: TGTGCCAGCAGTTCCCCGACAGGGGGGTCCTACGAGCAGTACTTC. Translation: CASSSPTGGSYEQYF.

V is TRBV5-1 and J is TRBJ1-1; D may be TRBD1 (5 bases). This CDR3 spans 17 amino acids. Germline V lookup: CDR1 SGHRS, CDR2 YFSETQ. The V end was cut by 1 base, the J end by 0 bases, with 16 bases between. The CDR3 is CASSLKTGNFVNTEAFF. The CDR3 coding sequence is TGCGCCAGCAGCTTGAAAACAGGAAACTTTGTGAACACTGAAGCTTTCTTT.

There are a few counts of this clonotype. V is TRBV5-4 and J is TRBJ1-3; D gene ambiguous. Trimming cost V 2 bases and J 3 bases, with 12 bases left between them. The V gene's germline CDR1 is SGHNT and CDR2 YYREEE (reference sequence). CDR3 size: 15 residues. CDR3 DNA sequence: TGTGCCAGCAGCTTTGTCGAGGGAGGTGGAAACACCATATATTTT. It translates to CASSFVEGGGNTIYF.

This clonotype was detected a few times. V gene TRBV3-1 combines with J gene TRBJ1-4; 8 positions match TRBD1. Germline V gene lookup returns CDR1 LGHDT and CDR2 YNNKEL (reference sequence). Trimming at V came to 7 bases and at J to 6 bases, leaving 10 bases not matched to a gene. CDR3 length equals 15 residues. Written as DNA, the CDR3 is TGTGCCAGCACCGACAAAGGACAGGGAGATGAAAAACTGTTTTTT. Translation: CASTDKGQGDEKLFF.

V usage is TRBV3-1 and J usage is TRBJ2-2; 9 positions agree with TRBD1. V lost 5 bases to trimming and J lost 6 bases; unmatched junction nucleotides: 7. This CDR3 has 15 residues. Germline V gene lookup returns CDR1 LGHDT and CDR2 YNNKEL (reference sequence). DNA of the CDR3: TGTGCCAGCAGCGCCCACAGGGGGCAAGCCGGGGAGCTGTTTTTT. This encodes CASSAHRGQAGELFF.

This clonotype was observed many times. The chain employs TRBV4-3 and TRBJ2-2; 7 nucleotides agree with TRBD2. In germline, CDR1 is LGHNA, CDR2 YSLEER. The CDR3 runs to 16 residues. V dropped 0 bases and J dropped 6; count of bases not matched to a gene: 7. CDR3 sequence reads: CASSQDSAGEAGELFF. The CDR3 DNA reads TGCGCCAGCAGCCAAGATTCGGCGGGAGAGGCCGGGGAGCTGTTTTTT.

This clonotype has just a few counts. The chain has TRBV4-3 and TRBJ1-4, with 7 bases lining up with TRBD1. Trimming at V came to 1 base and at J to 4 bases, leaving 9 bases not matched to a gene. CDR3 length: 17 amino acids. The germline gives CDR1 LGHNA, CDR2 YSLEER. CDR3 DNA: TGCGCCAGCAGCCAAGCCCCGGGACAGCATAATAATGAAAAACTGTTTTTT. It specifies CASSQAPGQHNNEKLFF.

The chain is built from TRBV12-3 or TRBV12-4 and TRBJ2-7, with D unresolved. Trimming left V 6 bases short and J 3 bases short, with 12 bases between. This CDR3 region has 13 residues. The CDR3 region has the DNA TGTGCCAGCAGCCTAGGGTGGGTCTACGAGCAGTACTTC. Translation: CASSLGWVYEQYF.

Only a few counts were recorded for this clonotype. This rearrangement joins TRBV5-1 to TRBJ2-2, with D hard to call. The CDR3 runs to 13 residues. Trimming removed 4 bases from V and 7 bases from J, with 11 bases in between. CDR1 and CDR2 from the germline V gene are SGHRS and YFSETQ. CDR3 nucleotides: TGCGCCAGCAGCCTATATTCAGGCGGGGAGCTGTTTTTT. Translation: CASSLYSGGELFF.

This clonotype was found many times. The rearrangement links TRBV4-3 to TRBJ2-1, with no clear D. Germline assignment: CDR1 LGHNA and CDR2 YSLEER. The V end was cut by 1 base, the J end by 0 bases, with 16 bases between. The CDR3 consists of 18 residues. The CDR3 sequence is CASSQGSPYSSSYNEQFF. CDR3 DNA sequence: TGCGCCAGCAGCCAAGGGTCCCCATATTCCAGCTCCTACAATGAGCAGTTCTTC.

This clonotype was counted only a few times. The chain carries TRBV6-5 and TRBJ1-1, with D perhaps TRBD1 (6 bases). Looked up from germline, CDR1 is MNHEY and CDR2 is SVGAGI. The CDR3 is 14 residues long. V was pared by 7 bases and J by 11 bases, with 23 bases between. The CDR3 sequence is CASTDRTGRLGAFF. The CDR3 nucleotides read TGTGCCAGCACCGACAGGACGGGCCGTTTAGGGGCTTTCTTT.

This clonotype was recorded many times. This chain uses TRBV7-2 with TRBJ1-1, with 7 positions matching TRBD1. There are 12 residues in the CDR3. The V segment lost 5 bases and the J segment 8 bases; nucleotides outside the gene matches: 5. The germline V gene encodes CDR1 SGHTA and CDR2 FQGNSA. CDR3 in amino acids: CASSTEGQEAFF. The CDR3 DNA sequence: TGTGCCAGCAGCACGGAGGGACAGGAAGCTTTCTTT. Full variable domain (missing parts from reference TRBV7-2 and TRBJ1-1): GAGVSQSPSNKVTEKGKDVELRCDPISGHTALYWYRQSLGQGLEFLIYFQGNSAPDKSGLPSDRFSAERTGGSVSTLTIQRTQQEDSAVYLCASSTEGQEAFFGQGTRLTVV.

The chain couples TRBV9 to TRBJ1-1; D unresolved. The V and J ends lost 0 bases and 4 bases respectively, with 16 bases between them. The CDR3 length is 16 residues. Germline-derived CDR1 and CDR2 are SGDLS and YYNGEE. This CDR3 reads CASSVGDRVWSTEAFF. CDR3 in DNA: TGTGCCAGCAGCGTAGGCGATCGGGTTTGGAGCACTGAAGCTTTCTTT.

This clonotype was seen ten or more times. This chain connects TRBV7-3 to TRBJ2-1; 9 bases line up with TRBD1. CDR1 SGHTA and CDR2 FQGTGA come from the germline V gene. CDR3 size: 16 residues. V lost 4 bases, J lost 5 bases, and 9 bases stayed unmatched. This chain's CDR3 is CASSSVGDRVNNEQFF. DNA of the CDR3: TGTGCCAGCAGCTCCGTGGGGGACAGGGTCAACAATGAGCAGTTCTTC.

The table lists this clonotype with a few counts. This sequence joins TRBV21-1 and TRBJ2-7; no DNA check was done on the table's D call, TRBD1. TRBV21-1 is a known pseudogene. The CDR3 is 12 residues long. CDR3 bases: TGTGCCAGCAAGGTGTCCACCTACGAGCAGTACTTC. Amino acids: CASKVSTYEQYF.

This clonotype has more than one count but fewer than ten. J is TRBJ2-5 and V is TRBV7-8; possible D gene TRBD1, 5 bases. The CDR3 runs to 16 residues. Germline loops: CDR1 SGHVS, CDR2 FQNEAQ. V was trimmed by 2 bases and J by 2 bases, leaving 15 bases between them. The CDR3 is CASSLFLQSGQETQYF. The CDR3, as DNA: TGTGCCAGCAGCTTATTCCTGCAGTCAGGGCAAGAGACCCAGTACTTC.

This clonotype was seen only a few times. This chain joins TRBV5-6 and TRBJ2-7; D tentatively fits TRBD1 or TRBD2 (5 bases each). Trimming pared 1 base from V and 7 bases from J, leaving 15 bases between. This CDR3 has 14 residues. Per the germline V gene, CDR1 is SGHDT and CDR2 is YYEEEE. CDR3 nucleotides: TGTGCCAGCAGCTTGCGGGGTAGGGGTCGGGAGCAGTACTTC. This encodes CASSLRGRGREQYF.